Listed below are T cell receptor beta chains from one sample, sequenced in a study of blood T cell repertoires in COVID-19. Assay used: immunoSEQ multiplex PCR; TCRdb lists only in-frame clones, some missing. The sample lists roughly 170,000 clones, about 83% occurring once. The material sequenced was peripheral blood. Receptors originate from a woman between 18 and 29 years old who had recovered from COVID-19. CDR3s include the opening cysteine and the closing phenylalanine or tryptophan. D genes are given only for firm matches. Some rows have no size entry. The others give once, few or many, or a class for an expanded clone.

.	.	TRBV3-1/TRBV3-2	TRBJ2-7	CASSPIGHGPYEQYF	TGTGCCAGCAGCCCCATCGGTCATGGTCCCTACGAGCAGTACTTC
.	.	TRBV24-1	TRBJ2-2	CATRGAANTGELFF	TGTGCCACCCGGGGGGCGGCGAACACCGGGGAGCTGTTTTTT
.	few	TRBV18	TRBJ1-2	CASYPDSGLRGYTF	TGTGCCAGCTACCCGGACAGTGGCCTGCGGGGCTACACCTTC
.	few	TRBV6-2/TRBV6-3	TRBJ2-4	CASSYSAGYKNIQYF	TGTGCCAGCAGTTACTCAGCAGGGTACAAAAACATTCAGTACTTC
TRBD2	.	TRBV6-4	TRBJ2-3	CASSAAAGGADTQYF	TGTGCCAGCAGTGCCGCAGCGGGAGGAGCAGATACGCAGTATTTT
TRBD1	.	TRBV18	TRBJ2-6	CASSPQGTGNSGANVLTF	TGTGCCAGCTCACCTCAGGGGACAGGGAACTCTGGGGCCAACGTCCTGACTTTC
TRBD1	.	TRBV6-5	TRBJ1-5	CASSSQGAGRNQPQHF	TGTGCCAGCAGTTCGCAGGGGGCGGGTCGGAATCAGCCCCAGCATTTT
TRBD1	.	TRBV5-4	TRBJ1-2	CASSPRTGPRTF	TGTGCCAGCAGCCCCAGGACAGGCCCCAGAACCTTC
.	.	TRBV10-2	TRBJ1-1	CASSDPYGEQNTEAFF	TGCGCCAGCAGTGATCCTTATGGGGAGCAGAACACTGAAGCTTTCTTT
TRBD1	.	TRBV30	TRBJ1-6	CAWSTGTGDSPLHF	TGTGCCTGGAGCACCGGGACAGGGGATTCACCCCTCCACTTT
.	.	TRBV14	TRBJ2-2	CASSPLRTGELFF	TGTGCCAGCAGCCCCCTGCGCACCGGGGAGCTGTTTTTT
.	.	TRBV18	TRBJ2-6	CASSPEAGGANVLTF	TGTGCCAGCTCACCGGAGGCGGGGGGGGCCAACGTCCTGACTTTC
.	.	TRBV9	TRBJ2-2	CASRGIRGTGELFF	TGTGCCAGCAGAGGAATTCGGGGTACCGGGGAGCTGTTTTTT
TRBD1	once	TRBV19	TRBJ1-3	CASSKSGQAEGGNTIYF	TGTGCCAGTAGCAAATCGGGACAGGCGGAAGGTGGAAACACCATATATTTT
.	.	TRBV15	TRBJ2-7	CATSSFTGDSSYEQYF	TGTGCCACCAGCAGTTTCACAGGCGATAGCTCCTACGAGCAGTACTTC
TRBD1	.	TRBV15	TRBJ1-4	CATSRGTGVATNEKLFF	TGTGCCACCAGCAGGGGGACAGGGGTAGCAACTAATGAAAAACTGTTTTTT
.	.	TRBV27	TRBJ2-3	CASNTGWGADTQYF	TGTGCCAGCAATACAGGGTGGGGAGCGGATACGCAGTATTTT
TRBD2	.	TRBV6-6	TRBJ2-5	CASGIAGGKETQYF	TGTGCCAGCGGTATAGCGGGGGGTAAAGAGACCCAGTACTTC
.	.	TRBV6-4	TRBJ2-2	CASSDGSTGELFF	TGTGCCAGCAGTGACGGGAGCACCGGGGAGCTGTTTTTT
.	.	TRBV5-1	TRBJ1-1	CASSLAGGEGVTEAFF	TGCGCCAGCAGCTTGGCCGGTGGGGAAGGGGTCACTGAAGCTTTCTTT
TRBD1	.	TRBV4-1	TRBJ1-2	CASSQVARTGYGYTF	TGCGCCAGCAGCCAAGTCGCCAGGACAGGGTATGGCTACACCTTC
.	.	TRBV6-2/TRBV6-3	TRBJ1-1	CASSPQGWSTEAFF	TGTGCCAGCAGTCCACAGGGATGGAGCACTGAAGCTTTCTTT
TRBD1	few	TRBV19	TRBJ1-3	CASSPRTGGTGNTIYF	TGTGCCAGTAGTCCCCGGACAGGGGGTACGGGAAACACCATATATTTT
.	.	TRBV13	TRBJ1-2	CASTLDPYGYTF	TGTGCCAGCACCCTAGACCCCTATGGCTACACCTTC
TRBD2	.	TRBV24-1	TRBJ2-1	CATSDSSGDRYNEQFF	TGTGCCACCAGTGATTCTAGCGGGGATCGATACAATGAGCAGTTCTTC
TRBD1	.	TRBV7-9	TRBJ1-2	CASSLEGQNYGYTF	TGTGCCAGCAGCTTAGAGGGACAGAACTATGGCTACACCTTC
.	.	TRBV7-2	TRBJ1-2	CASSFQGYGYTF	TGTGCCAGCAGCTTCCAGGGGTATGGCTACACCTTC
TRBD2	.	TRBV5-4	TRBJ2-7	CASSPGLSGGGYEQYF	TGTGCCAGCAGCCCAGGACTGAGCGGGGGGGGGTACGAGCAGTACTTC
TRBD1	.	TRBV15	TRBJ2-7	CATSRVRTGLGEQYF	TGTGCCACCAGCAGGGTCCGGACAGGGCTTGGGGAGCAGTACTTC
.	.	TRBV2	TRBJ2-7	CASSSGTIIAYEQYF	TGTGCCAGCAGTTCCGGGACAATCATCGCCTACGAGCAGTACTTC
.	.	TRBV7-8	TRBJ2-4	CASSPGLNIQYF	TGTGCCAGCAGCCCAGGGTTAAACATTCAGTACTTC
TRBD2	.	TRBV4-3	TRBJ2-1	CASSQEIGGDNEQFF	TGCGCCAGCAGCCAAGAGATCGGGGGGGACAATGAGCAGTTCTTC
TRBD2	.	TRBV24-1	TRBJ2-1	CATSDSPGGLAYNEQFF	TGTGCCACCAGTGATTCCCCGGGAGGGCTTGCCTACAATGAGCAGTTCTTC
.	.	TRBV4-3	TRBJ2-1	CASSPGTGYTYNEQFF	TGCGCCAGCAGCCCCGGGACTGGGTATACCTACAATGAGCAGTTCTTC
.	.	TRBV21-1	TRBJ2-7	CAIPGNNRVYEQYF	TGTGCCATCCCCGGAAATAACAGAGTCTACGAGCAGTACTTC
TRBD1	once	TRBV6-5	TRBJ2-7	CASSHGQGAREQYF	TGTGCCAGCAGCCACGGACAGGGAGCAAGGGAGCAGTACTTC
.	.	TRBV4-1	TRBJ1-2	CASSQVPDANYGYTF	TGCGCCAGCAGCCAAGTTCCAGATGCTAACTATGGCTACACCTTC
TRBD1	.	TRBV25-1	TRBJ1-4	CASSEGDRGWTNEKLFF	TGTGCCAGCAGTGAAGGGGACAGGGGTTGGACTAATGAAAAACTGTTTTTT
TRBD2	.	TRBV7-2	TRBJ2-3	CASSRGVSGRTDTQYF	TGTGCCAGCAGCCGGGGGGTTAGCGGGAGGACAGATACGCAGTATTTT
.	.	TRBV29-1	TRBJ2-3	CSVGTNTDTQYF	TGCAGCGTTGGTACTAACACAGATACGCAGTATTTT
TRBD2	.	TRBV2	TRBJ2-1	CAGYSGTYNEQFF	TGTGCCGGATATAGCGGGACCTACAATGAGCAGTTCTTC
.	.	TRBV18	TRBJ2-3	CASSPESSPSTDTQYF	TGTGCCAGCTCACCCGAGAGTAGCCCTAGCACAGATACGCAGTATTTT
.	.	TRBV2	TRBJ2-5	CASSSRTTQETQYF	TGTGCCAGCAGTAGTCGGACAACGCAAGAGACCCAGTACTTC
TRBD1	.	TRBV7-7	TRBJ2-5	CASSWGGQGKETQYF	TGTGCTAGCAGCTGGGGAGGACAGGGGAAAGAGACCCAGTACTTC
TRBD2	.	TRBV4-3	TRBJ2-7	CASSQDGSGGSYEQYF	TGCGCCAGCAGCCAAGACGGTAGCGGGGGGTCCTACGAGCAGTACTTC
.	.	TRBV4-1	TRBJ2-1	CASSQDLQALPYNEQFF	TGCGCCAGCAGCCAAGATCTTCAGGCTCTACCCTACAATGAGCAGTTCTTC
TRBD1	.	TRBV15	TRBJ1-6	CATNQDRGSPLHF	TGTGCCACCAACCAGGACAGGGGATCACCCCTCCACTTT
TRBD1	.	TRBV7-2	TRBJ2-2	CASNQVGTGGEVGELFF	TGTGCCAGCAACCAAGTGGGGACAGGGGGCGAAGTCGGGGAGCTGTTTTTT
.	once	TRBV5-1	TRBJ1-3	CASSFTGSPGNTIYF	TGCGCCAGCAGCTTCACAGGCTCCCCTGGAAACACCATATATTTT
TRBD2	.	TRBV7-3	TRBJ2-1	CASSPASGSYHEQFF	TGTGCCAGCAGCCCGGCCAGCGGGAGTTATCATGAGCAGTTCTTC
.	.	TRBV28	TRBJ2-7	CASRPRRSSYEQYF	TGTGCCAGCAGGCCCAGACGGAGCTCCTACGAGCAGTACTTC
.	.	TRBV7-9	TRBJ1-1	CASSLNRAATEAFF	TGTGCCAGCAGCTTAAATCGAGCGGCCACTGAAGCTTTCTTT
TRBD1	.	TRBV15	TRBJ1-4	CATSNNRGRNEKLFF	TGTGCCACCAGCAACAACAGGGGGCGGAATGAAAAACTGTTTTTT
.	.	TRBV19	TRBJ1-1	CASSRGRLGDTEAFF	TGTGCCAGTAGCCGAGGGAGGCTAGGGGACACTGAAGCTTTCTTT